This is a list of T cell receptor beta chains from one sample in a study of graft-versus-host responses after intestinal transplantation. Measured with immunoSEQ multiplex PCR; TCRdb has only the in-frame clones, and not every one. The table records 20,000 to 25,000 clones, roughly 79% of them present only once. The sequenced sample was ileum tissue, obtained 12 days after intestinal transplant. The receptors stem from a human patient who received an intestinal transplant, so some T cells may come from the graft donor. CDR3s include the opening cysteine and the closing phenylalanine or tryptophan. Only some rows state a clone size, as once, few, many or a class for expanded clones.

clone size: NA; V gene: TRBV14; J gene: TRBJ2-7; CDR3 protein: CASKYPPAGGYEQYF
clone size: NA; V gene: TRBV29-1; J gene: TRBJ2-7; CDR3 protein: CSVEDPGGGPTYEQYF
clone size: once; V gene: TRBV27; J gene: TRBJ1-2; CDR3 protein: CASSPGGGGGGYTF
clone size: NA; V gene: TRBV5-4; J gene: TRBJ2-1; CDR3 protein: CASSLGWTRKNEQFF
clone size: NA; V gene: TRBV9; J gene: TRBJ2-7; CDR3 protein: CASSVVGGYEQYF
clone size: NA; V gene: TRBV5-1; J gene: TRBJ2-7; CDR3 protein: CASRIEARFYEQYF
clone size: NA; V gene: TRBV7-9; J gene: TRBJ1-5; CDR3 protein: CASSPVGDRTNQPQHF
clone size: NA; V gene: TRBV5-6; J gene: TRBJ1-1; CDR3 protein: CASSYRDRAAGTEAFF
clone size: NA; V gene: TRBV6-1; J gene: TRBJ1-4; CDR3 protein: CATSGSVGEKLFF
clone size: NA; V gene: TRBV9; J gene: TRBJ1-2; CDR3 protein: CASSVGGGFYYGYTF
clone size: NA; V gene: TRBV6-1; J gene: TRBJ1-2; CDR3 protein: CASSGGTVTAHGYTF
clone size: few; V gene: TRBV5-1; J gene: TRBJ2-7; CDR3 protein: CASSFRGGSYEQYF
clone size: NA; V gene: TRBV10-2; J gene: TRBJ1-1; CDR3 protein: CASLGGTLGFF
clone size: NA; V gene: TRBV1; J gene: TRBJ2-5; CDR3 protein: CTSSQNLGRGTGGAGETQYF
clone size: NA; V gene: TRBV4-1; J gene: TRBJ2-5; CDR3 protein: CASSQGLAWTQYF
clone size: NA; V gene: TRBV7-2; J gene: TRBJ1-1; CDR3 protein: CASSLWRDTEAFF
clone size: NA; V gene: TRBV4-2; J gene: TRBJ2-5; CDR3 protein: CASSQDDFQETQYF
clone size: NA; V gene: TRBV6-5; J gene: TRBJ2-3; CDR3 protein: CASSSTSGTGGDTQYF
clone size: NA; V gene: TRBV5-3; J gene: TRBJ2-7; CDR3 protein: CARSPPPERTPYEQYF
clone size: NA; V gene: TRBV7-9; J gene: TRBJ1-4; CDR3 protein: CASSLTGTGEEKLFF
clone size: few; V gene: TRBV6-6; J gene: TRBJ1-6; CDR3 protein: CASSLAGDSPLHF
clone size: NA; V gene: TRBV4-1; J gene: TRBJ2-5; CDR3 protein: CASSQEGSGGQETQYF
clone size: NA; V gene: TRBV11-3; J gene: TRBJ2-7; CDR3 protein: CASGVYEQYF
clone size: NA; V gene: TRBV7-3; J gene: TRBJ2-6; CDR3 protein: CASSLWPGYAGANVLTF
clone size: NA; V gene: TRBV9; J gene: TRBJ2-2; CDR3 protein: CASSVAGLALNTGELFF
clone size: few; V gene: TRBV6-5; J gene: TRBJ1-1; CDR3 protein: CASSYSGGNTEAFF
clone size: NA; V gene: TRBV19; J gene: TRBJ1-1; CDR3 protein: CASKVYEEAAEAFF
clone size: NA; V gene: TRBV28; J gene: TRBJ2-1; CDR3 protein: CASSLRWAANEQFF
clone size: NA; V gene: TRBV18; J gene: TRBJ2-7; CDR3 protein: CASSPESLTLNYYEQYF
clone size: NA; V gene: TRBV9; J gene: TRBJ2-5; CDR3 protein: CASSVSLGGQETQYF
clone size: NA; V gene: TRBV18; J gene: TRBJ2-7; CDR3 protein: CASSPLAGGFYEQYF
clone size: NA; V gene: TRBV29-1; J gene: TRBJ1-2; CDR3 protein: CSVATNYGYTF
clone size: NA; V gene: TRBV27; J gene: TRBJ1-2; CDR3 protein: CASSLFRPGQGKGGYTF
clone size: NA; V gene: TRBV2; J gene: TRBJ1-1; CDR3 protein: CASSSTGYEAFF
clone size: NA; V gene: TRBV27; J gene: TRBJ1-5; CDR3 protein: CASSWGRGPNQPQHF
clone size: NA; V gene: TRBV6-5; J gene: TRBJ1-2; CDR3 protein: CASRDRGYYGYTF
clone size: NA; V gene: TRBV29-1; J gene: TRBJ2-3; CDR3 protein: CSVVGGQGADTQYF
clone size: once; V gene: TRBV6-1; J gene: TRBJ1-2; CDR3 protein: CASSVDRGQGYTF
clone size: NA; V gene: TRBV28; J gene: TRBJ2-7; CDR3 protein: CASSPGTSGRDEQYF
clone size: NA; V gene: TRBV10-3; J gene: TRBJ1-5; CDR3 protein: CAIGPSGGPQHF
clone size: NA; V gene: TRBV27; J gene: TRBJ2-7; CDR3 protein: CASSLGGEPSYEQYF
clone size: few; V gene: TRBV6-6; J gene: TRBJ1-2; CDR3 protein: CASSYSNRAYGYTF
clone size: NA; V gene: TRBV6-5; J gene: TRBJ1-6; CDR3 protein: CASGVYNSPLHF
clone size: NA; V gene: TRBV5-1; J gene: TRBJ2-6; CDR3 protein: CASSLRVSGANVLTF
clone size: NA; V gene: TRBV2; J gene: TRBJ1-4; CDR3 protein: CASSPRLDREEKLFF
clone size: NA; V gene: TRBV7-8; J gene: TRBJ2-4; CDR3 protein: CASSRGGTENIQYF
clone size: NA; V gene: TRBV7-9; J gene: TRBJ2-7; CDR3 protein: CASIGAGGPSYEQYF
clone size: NA; V gene: TRBV5-1; J gene: TRBJ2-3; CDR3 protein: CASSPNSGGLDTQYF
clone size: NA; V gene: TRBV7-9; J gene: TRBJ1-1; CDR3 protein: CASSVFSSGNTEAFF
clone size: few; V gene: TRBV19; J gene: TRBJ2-6; CDR3 protein: CASNRGGRGSSGANVLTF
clone size: few; V gene: TRBV18; J gene: TRBJ2-7; CDR3 protein: CASSPTDYEQYF
clone size: large; V gene: TRBV7-2; J gene: TRBJ2-7; CDR3 protein: CASSYSRGTAPYEQYF
clone size: NA; V gene: TRBV9; J gene: TRBJ2-1; CDR3 protein: CASSVEVAGGYEQFF
clone size: NA; V gene: TRBV18; J gene: TRBJ1-2; CDR3 protein: CASSPLTYRDGYTF
clone size: NA; V gene: TRBV11-2; J gene: TRBJ2-1; CDR3 protein: CASSRRQSYNEQFF
clone size: NA; V gene: TRBV7-2; J gene: TRBJ1-1; CDR3 protein: CASSLWWPMNTEAFF
clone size: NA; V gene: TRBV7-3; J gene: TRBJ1-2; CDR3 protein: CASSPTGGAYGYTF
clone size: NA; V gene: TRBV5-4; J gene: TRBJ2-3; CDR3 protein: CASSLTSGGATRADTQYF
clone size: NA; V gene: TRBV4-1; J gene: TRBJ2-3; CDR3 protein: CASSPLPLAGTDTQYF